This TCR beta chain is from a study of T cell repertoires in cytomegalovirus infection. The table lists this clonotype with many counts. TCRdb processed the reads anew with MiXCR; each CDR3 protein has one entry. The data contain some 600,000 distinct CDR3 sequences, 20% to 25% of them singletons. The CDR3 sequence is 13 residues long. V lost 7 bases and J lost 11, with 20 bases in between. Germline lookup yields CDR1 MDHEN and CDR2 SYDVKM. V usage is TRBV28 and J usage is TRBJ1-1, with a weak D call TRBD1 (5 bases). The origin of this receptor is a human donor in good health (CMV status not recorded). Some clones in this sample may be carry-over from other donors' samples. The sequenced sample was CD8+ T cells from PBMCs. The DNA of the CDR3 is TGTGCCAGCACCCCCATAAGGGGCATTGGGGCTTTCTTT. Encoded protein: CASTPIRGIGAFF.